The present T cell receptor (beta chain) was sequenced within a study of cytomegalovirus exposure and HLA in healthy donors. Study-wide results and caveats: An analysis that was carried out later associated 16,951 TCR beta sequences with HLA alleles at 0.05 false discovery rate. The authors later linked a missense DCLRE1C variant to TCR beta V- and J-gene trimming.

A remark on this clone: The antigen is unknown.

PCR employed 60 Vbeta and 13 Jbeta primers. TCRdb's table, derived via immunoSEQ multiplex PCR, lists solely in-frame clones and lacks some. There are roughly 130,000 clones in the sample; less than 75% occur only once, and 2% to 2.5% lies in the top ten. There are 17 residues in the CDR3. Germline V gene sequence: CDR1 MDHEN, CDR2 SYDVKM. Trimming removed 5 bases at V and 0 bases at J, with 17 bases between. This sequence joins TRBV28 and TRBJ1-5, with D possibly TRBD1 on 5 matching bases. This TCR came from a woman aged 40 to 50 in good health and CMV-seropositive. Sample: PBMCs. The CDR3 protein is CASSPHRWGTSNQPQHF. As DNA, the CDR3 is TGTGCCAGCAGTCCCCACAGGTGGGGCACTAGCAATCAGCCCCAGCATTTT.